What follows are 23 T cell receptor beta chains derived from one specimen sequenced in a study of T cells in Graves' hyperthyroidism and ophthalmopathy. Amplification yielded TCR beta CDR3 regions, with RNA transcripts as the source. Initially, a first-round RT-PCR of the TCR CDR3 employed the HTBI primer set. A single record per CDR3 protein comes from TCRdb applying MiXCR to the multiplex PCR reads. The data contain some 500,000 distinct CDR3 sequences, around 24% of them singletons. The sequenced sample consisted of blood. The receptors here all came from a woman aged 25 to 45 with Graves' ophthalmopathy.

This clonotype was counted ten times or more. The CDR3 spells CASSPWGTLGETQYF. The CDR3 coding sequence is TGTGCCAGCAGTCCCTGGGGGACGTTGGGGGAGACCCAGTACTTC. This rearrangement joins TRBV6-1 to TRBJ2-5; D may be TRBD1 or TRBD2 (5 bases each). CDR3 size: 15 residues. V was trimmed by 5 bases and J by 5 bases, leaving 18 bases between them. Germline V gene lookup returns CDR1 MNHNS and CDR2 SASEGT.

The sample holds many counts of this clonotype. V gene TRBV7-2 combines with J gene TRBJ1-5, with TRBD1 matching over 8 bases. The CDR3 spans 18 residues. Per the germline V gene, CDR1 is SGHTA and CDR2 is FQGNSA. V gave up 0 bases and J gave up 5 bases; unmatched junction bases: 12. For the CDR3, the DNA is TGTGCCAGCAGCTTAGCGACAGGGGAAAGGCTTGCGGATCAGCCCCAGCATTTT. Amino acid sequence: CASSLATGERLADQPQHF.

Note on this clonotype: A single base separates this from a much larger clone, so it may be a read error. The CDR3 protein is CSVGQVGTGEPFF. Written as DNA, the CDR3 is TGCAGCGTTGGACAGGTTGGGACCGGGGAGCCGTTTTTT. The rearrangement links TRBV29-1 to TRBJ2-2; TRBD1 is a possible D gene (6 bases). The CDR3 is made up of 13 amino acids. CDR1 and CDR2 (germline): SQVTM, ANQGSEA.

This clonotype was detected only a few times. CDR3 coding DNA: TGTGCCGTGGGGGGGAACACTGAAGCTTTCTTT. It specifies CAVGGNTEAFF. The chain has TRBV7-2 and TRBJ1-1, with D possibly being TRBD1 (5 bases). The CDR3 covers 11 residues. Trimming cost V 11 bases and J 1 base, with 8 bases left between them. Germline V gene lookup returns CDR1 SGHTA and CDR2 FQGNSA.

The sample holds many counts of this clonotype. The V and J genes are TRBV15 and TRBJ1-1; D gene unclear. CDR1 and CDR2 from the germline V gene are LNHNV and YYDKDF (reference sequence). The CDR3 sequence is 15 residues long. Trimming removed 0 bases from V and 0 bases from J, with 8 bases in between. The CDR3 here is CATSRDAGMNTEAFF. The DNA for the CDR3 is TGTGCCACCAGCAGAGATGCGGGGATGAACACTGAAGCTTTCTTT.

This clonotype has just a few counts. This chain uses TRBV6-1 with TRBJ1-6; D remains unclear. The V end was cut by 7 bases, the J end by 0 bases, with 7 bases between. The CDR3 totals 14 residues. The germline V gene encodes CDR1 MNHNS and CDR2 SASEGT. For the CDR3, the DNA is TGTGCCAGCAAGGAGAGCTCCTATAATTCACCCCTCCACTTT. Translation: CASKESSYNSPLHF.

Here the CDR3 reads CASSPLRGRGPNLNTGELFF. The CDR3 nucleotides read TGTGCCAGCAGTCCCCTGAGGGGCAGGGGACCTAATTTGAACACCGGGGAGCTGTTTTTT. V usage is TRBV6-2 or TRBV6-3 and J usage is TRBJ2-2; TRBD1 is a possible D gene (6 bases). The CDR3 is made up of 20 amino acids. Trimming pared 5 bases from V and 1 base from J, leaving 26 bases between. Germline loops: CDR1 MNHEY, CDR2 SVGEGT.

The CDR3 coding sequence is TGTGCCAGCAGTTTAGGGACAGGGGCCTACCTCGCGTACGAGCAGTACTTC. Its translation: CASSLGTGAYLAYEQYF. The chain is built from TRBV12-3 or TRBV12-4 and TRBJ2-7, with TRBD1 matching over 9 bases. The CDR3 sequence is 17 residues long. J gave up 4 bases and V 1 base, and 11 bases lay outside the gene matches.

The chain uses TRBV6-5 and TRBJ2-7; D not certain. Germline CDR1 reads MNHEY; CDR2 reads SVGAGI. V was trimmed by 10 bases and J by 6 bases, leaving 10 bases between them. The CDR3 consists of 10 residues. CDR3 loop: CATDSGEQYF. CDR3 bases: TGTGCCACCGATTCAGGCGAGCAGTACTTC.

The rearrangement uses TRBV30 and TRBJ1-2, with 8 nucleotides matching TRBD1. The CDR3 is made up of 14 amino acids. Trimming at V came to 1 base and at J to 7 bases, leaving 8 bases not matched to a gene. Germline assignment: CDR1 GTSNPN and CDR2 SVGIG (reference sequence). The CDR3 nucleotides are TGTGCCTGGAGTGCCCGCCGGACAGGGAGTGGCTACACCTTC. Translating it yields CAWSARRTGSGYTF.

At least ten counts were recorded for this clonotype. The chain uses TRBV27 and TRBJ2-6; 8 bases line up with TRBD2. The CDR3 loop spans 15 amino acids. In germline, CDR1 is MNHEY, CDR2 SMNVEV (reference sequence). V lost 6 bases and J lost 1; bases outside the gene matches: 2. CDR3 DNA: TGTGCCAGCAGGCGCGGGGGGTCTGGGGCCAACGTCCTGACTTTC. Translation gives CASRRGGSGANVLTF.

This clonotype was recorded many times. V usage is TRBV2 and J usage is TRBJ1-2; D might be TRBD1 (5 bases). Germline lookup yields CDR1 SNHLY and CDR2 FYNNEI. The CDR3 extends over 14 amino acids. V was trimmed by 3 bases and J by 7 bases, leaving 15 bases between them. In DNA form, the CDR3 reads TGTGCCAGCAGTGATGGGTCAGGGAGCGGTGGCTACACCTTC. Its protein product is CASSDGSGSGGYTF.

The chain employs TRBV11-1 and TRBJ2-7, with 9 bases aligning to TRBD2. Unmatched junction bases numbered 8, after V lost 5 bases and J lost 6 bases. This CDR3 region has 14 residues. The germline gives CDR1 SGHAT, CDR2 FQDESV (reference sequence). The CDR3 spells CASSPSGAWGEQYF. CDR3 coding DNA: TGTGCCAGCAGCCCTAGCGGGGCGTGGGGCGAGCAGTACTTC.

There are a few counts of this clonotype. The CDR3 is CASSIRTEPAFGNTIYF. Written as DNA, the CDR3 is TGTGCCAGCAGCATACGAACGGAACCGGCTTTTGGAAACACCATATATTTT. This sequence joins TRBV4-2 and TRBJ1-3; D gene ambiguous. Trimming pared 5 bases from V and 3 bases from J, leaving 20 bases between. Germline V gene lookup returns CDR1 LGHNA and CDR2 YNFKEQ. The CDR3 runs 17 residues.

A word on this clonotype: Because the CDR3 is missing its conserved closing phenylalanine or tryptophan, this is likely a read error. The chain carries TRBV20-1 and TRBJ1-1; no clear D gene. CDR1 DFQATT and CDR2 SNEGSKA come from the germline V gene (reference sequence). This CDR3 region has 13 residues. V shed 3 bases and J shed 1 base, with 9 bases lying between them. The CDR3 DNA is TGCAGTGCTAGTCCCCCGACGAACACTGAAGCTTTCCTT. Protein sequence: CSASPPTNTEAFL.

This clonotype has ten or more counts. The chain combines TRBV29-1 with TRBJ2-2, with 7 bases aligning to TRBD1. This CDR3 is built from 15 residues. The J segment lost 0 bases and the V segment lost 7 bases, leaving 8 bases of the junction unmatched. Germline V CDR1 and CDR2: SQVTM, ANQGSEA. CDR3 nucleotides: TGCAGCGCCTTACCACAGGGGACGAACACCGGGGAGCTGTTTTTT. It specifies CSALPQGTNTGELFF.

This chain's CDR3 is CAWSGQAEAFF. CDR3 nucleotide sequence: TGTGCCTGGAGCGGACAGGCGGAAGCTTTCTTT. The rearrangement uses TRBV30 and TRBJ1-1; 7 bases match TRBD1. This CDR3 contains 11 residues. CDR1 and CDR2 (germline): GTSNPN, SVGIG (reference sequence). Trimming at V came to 3 bases and at J to 8 bases, leaving 3 bases not matched to a gene. Supplemented by reference TRBV30 and TRBJ1-1, the full variable domain reads SQTIHQWPATLVQPVGSPLSLECTVEGTSNPNLYWYRQAAGRGLQLLFYSVGIGQISSEVPQNLSASRPQDRQFILSSKKLLLSDSGFYLCAWSGQAEAFFGQGTRLTVV.

This clonotype was seen more than once but under ten times. The J gene is TRBJ1-1, the V gene TRBV6-1; 7 positions match TRBD1. This CDR3 comprises 14 residues. Unmatched junction bases numbered 6, after V lost 8 bases and J lost 0 bases. Germline lookup yields CDR1 MNHNS and CDR2 SASEGT. The CDR3 DNA sequence: TGTGCCAGCCCTAAGGGGGCAATGAACACTGAAGCTTTCTTT. Translation gives CASPKGAMNTEAFF.

This clonotype turned up a few times. A read error is likely here: a far larger clone is one base away. The chain uses TRBV11-1 and TRBJ2-5; unclear D gene. Germline values: CDR1 SGHAT, CDR2 FQDESV (reference sequence). This CDR3 has 11 amino acids. The CDR3 here is CAGSLMETQYF. In nucleotides, the CDR3 is TGTGCCGGCAGCTTAATGGAGACCCAGTACTTC. Looking up the rest from reference TRBV11-1 and TRBJ2-5 gives the full variable domain: EAEVAQSPRYKITEKSQAVAFWCDPISGHATLYWYRQILGQGPELLVQFQDESVVDDSQLPKDRFSAERLKGVDSTLKIQPAELGDSAMYLCAGSLMETQYFGPGTRLLVL.

The rearrangement links TRBV7-3 to TRBJ2-3; tentative D call: TRBD1 (7 bases). Deletions cut 3 bases from V and 10 bases from J, with 11 bases between. There are 12 residues in the CDR3. From germline, CDR1 is SGHTA and CDR2 FQGTGA. CDR3: CASSFQGGAQYF. The CDR3 nucleotides are TGTGCCAGCAGCTTTCAGGGGGGCGCGCAGTATTTT.

A single count supports this clonotype. This sequence joins TRBV12-3 or TRBV12-4 and TRBJ2-5; 7 nucleotides line up with TRBD2. CDR3 length equals 16 residues. J was trimmed by 2 bases and V by 5 bases; bases with no gene match: 11. CDR3 amino acids: CASSRLGLGRQETQYF. CDR3 DNA: TGTGCCAGCAGTCGCTTAGGACTAGGGAGGCAAGAGACCCAGTACTTC.

V usage is TRBV4-3 and J usage is TRBJ1-2; no reliable D call. From germline, CDR1 is LGHNA and CDR2 YSLEER. This CDR3 has 15 residues. The ends were cut back, 1 base at V and 0 bases at J, with 9 bases in the middle. The CDR3 loop is CASSQGAGPNYGYTF. For the CDR3, the DNA is TGCGCCAGCAGCCAAGGGGCAGGCCCTAACTATGGCTACACCTTC.

This clonotype was observed at least ten times. This rearrangement joins TRBV12-3 or TRBV12-4 to TRBJ1-1; no reliable D call. Between the trimmed V and J ends, which lost 7 bases and 10 bases, there was a span of 22 bases. There are 14 residues in the CDR3. Written as DNA, the CDR3 is TGTGCCAGCATACTCTCTTTGACGGTCGGCCGAGCTTTCTTT. Its protein is CASILSLTVGRAFF.